These 18 T cell receptor beta chains share one sample of origin, sequenced in a study of T cell repertoires in cytomegalovirus infection. These receptors' antigens are unknown. TCRdb redid the calling of the reads with MiXCR, one entry per CDR3 protein. The sample has around 540,000 distinct CDR3 sequences, around 30% seen once; the top ten hold roughly a sixth. The starting material was cultured PBMCs, obtained from culture after CMV antigen stimulation. These receptors all come from a human donor in good health (CMV status not recorded). Some clones in this sample may be carry-over from other donors' samples.

There are many counts of this clonotype. The V gene is TRBV6-2 or TRBV6-3, the J gene TRBJ2-6, with 9 bases aligning to TRBD2. The CDR3 runs 16 residues. V lost 7 bases, J lost 3 bases, and 7 bases stayed unmatched. CDR1 and CDR2 from the germline V gene are MNHEY and SVGEGT. The CDR3 loop reads CASKGLAKVGANVLTF. The CDR3 bases are TGTGCCAGCAAGGGACTAGCTAAGGTTGGGGCCAACGTCCTGACTTTC.

This clonotype was recorded many times. The chain recombines TRBV12-3 or TRBV12-4 with TRBJ1-1, with D uncertain. The length of the CDR3 is 14 residues. Deletions cut 6 bases from V and 1 base from J, with 12 bases between. CDR3 coding DNA: TGTGCCAGCAGCTCTGCGGGTGGGAACACTGAAGCTTTCTTT. This gives the protein CASSSAGGNTEAFF.

The chain couples TRBV25-1 to TRBJ1-2; 10 nucleotides match TRBD1. V shed 1 base and J 7 bases; nucleotides not matched to a gene: 3. Germline V gene data show CDR1 as MGHDK and CDR2 as SYGVNS. CDR3 length equals 14 residues. CDR3 loop: CASSEFGQGGGYTF. The CDR3 DNA sequence: TGTGCCAGCAGTGAATTCGGACAGGGGGGTGGCTACACCTTC.

Many counts were recorded for this clonotype. The chain recombines TRBV7-2 with TRBJ1-2, with D maybe TRBD1 (5 bases). CDR3 length equals 13 residues. The germline V and J ends were trimmed by 5 bases and 7 bases, with 14 bases remaining between them. Germline values: CDR1 SGHTA, CDR2 FQGNSA. The CDR3: CASSPDPGGGYTF. The CDR3 nucleotides read TGTGCCAGCAGCCCAGACCCCGGGGGTGGCTACACCTTC.

The chain carries TRBV6-2 or TRBV6-3 and TRBJ2-1, with D possibly matching TRBD1 (6 bases). Per germline, CDR1 MNHEY and CDR2 SVGEGT. With 7 bases removed from V and 9 bases from J, the gap between germline ends came to 19 bases. CDR3 length: 14 amino acids. The CDR3, as DNA: TGTGCCAGCACACCTACGGACAGTATTATTGAGCAGTTCTTC. Residues: CASTPTDSIIEQFF.

The V gene is TRBV24-1, the J gene TRBJ1-5; no firm D call. This CDR3 comprises 16 residues. V was clipped by 5 bases and J by 0 bases, with 13 bases between them. Germline values: CDR1 KGHDR, CDR2 SFDVKD. The CDR3 nucleotides read TGTGCCACCAGTGTCGCATCTGGTGTTAGCAATCAGCCCCAGCATTTT. It specifies CATSVASGVSNQPQHF.

This clonotype appeared once. V usage is TRBV7-2 and J usage is TRBJ1-1; D is unresolved. V was pared by 2 bases and J by 5 bases, with 12 bases between. In germline, CDR1 is SGHTA, CDR2 FQGNSA. The CDR3 totals 14 residues. The CDR3 DNA follows: TGTGCCAGCAGCTTATCGCAGGCTGCTACTGAAGCTTTCTTT. Encoded protein: CASSLSQAATEAFF.

This clonotype was counted many times. DNA for the CDR3: TGTGCCACCAGTGATACTAGCGGGACCTACAATGAGCAGTTCTTC. Residues: CATSDTSGTYNEQFF. V is TRBV24-1 and J is TRBJ2-1; TRBD2 matches at 10 bases. The CDR3 spans 15 residues. CDR1 and CDR2 from the germline V gene are KGHDR and SFDVKD. V lost 3 bases to trimming and J lost 2 bases; unmatched junction nucleotides: 0.

This chain joins TRBV10-3 and TRBJ1-1, with 8 bases matching TRBD1. The CDR3 is made up of 13 amino acids. Looked up from germline, CDR1 is ENHRY and CDR2 is SYGVKD. V trimming: 6 bases; J trimming: 6 bases; junction bases outside the gene matches: 6. This CDR3 is CAIRDGQGPEAFF. The CDR3 nucleotides are TGTGCCATCAGGGACGGACAGGGCCCTGAAGCTTTCTTT.

CDR3 DNA sequence: TGTGCCAGCAGTGGATCACTCTACGAGCAGTACTTC. This sequence encodes CASSGSLYEQYF. This chain joins TRBV6-2 or TRBV6-3 and TRBJ2-7; D call uncertain. The V gene's germline CDR1 is MNHEY and CDR2 SVGEGT. There are 12 residues in the CDR3. V lost 5 bases, J lost 3 bases, and 8 bases lay in between.

This chain joins TRBV11-2 and TRBJ2-6; D not certain. Trimming took 7 bases from V and 0 from J, leaving 10 bases between them. CDR1 is SGHAT, CDR2 FQNNGV, per germline. This CDR3 has 15 residues. The CDR3 nucleotides are TGTGCCAGCACAAAGTGGTCCTCTGGGGCCAACGTCCTGACTTTC. Translation gives CASTKWSSGANVLTF.

V is TRBV7-2 and J is TRBJ2-1, with 12 bases identical to TRBD2. V shed 5 bases and J 6 bases; nucleotides not matched to a gene: 11. This CDR3 has 17 amino acids. The germline V gene encodes CDR1 SGHTA and CDR2 FQGNSA. In nucleotides, the CDR3 is TGTGCCAGCAGCCAAGATCTAGCGGGAGGGTTCTCCAATGAGCAGTTCTTC. Its translation: CASSQDLAGGFSNEQFF.

This clonotype was observed at least ten times. The V call is TRBV12-3 or TRBV12-4, the J call TRBJ1-1; D not certain. Trimming took off 1 base at V and 3 bases at J, with 15 bases between the two ends. The CDR3 runs 16 residues. This CDR3 is CASSLDRWEEYTEAFF. The CDR3 nucleotides are TGTGCCAGCAGTTTAGATCGGTGGGAGGAATACACTGAAGCTTTCTTT.

In this sample, this clonotype turned up a few times. This rearrangement joins TRBV5-1 to TRBJ2-5; either TRBD1 or TRBD2 may supply D (7 bases each). Germline V gene lookup returns CDR1 SGHRS and CDR2 YFSETQ. V lost 0 bases to trimming and J lost 7 bases, with 16 bases between them. This CDR3 has 15 residues. CDR3 DNA: TGCGCCAGCAGCTTGGATTCACAGGGGAGGGGGACCCAGTACTTC. It specifies CASSLDSQGRGTQYF. Combining the CDR3 with reference TRBV5-1 and TRBJ2-5 gives the whole variable domain KAGVTQTPRYLIKTRGQQVTLSCSPISGHRSVSWYQQTPGQGLQFLFEYFSETQRNKGNFPGRFSGRQFSNSRSEMNVSTLELGDSALYLCASSLDSQGRGTQYFGPGTRLLVL.

This clonotype came up a few times. V usage is TRBV7-3 and J usage is TRBJ2-7; tentative D call: TRBD1 (6 bases). V was pared by 4 bases and J by 5 bases, with 12 bases between. The germline V gene encodes CDR1 SGHTA and CDR2 FQGTGA. The CDR3 sequence is 13 residues long. DNA of the CDR3: TGTGCCAGCAGCTGGTCAGGGGCGGACGAGCAGTACTTC. It encodes CASSWSGADEQYF.

The chain uses TRBV7-2 and TRBJ2-1, with 8 bases fitting TRBD2. The CDR3 loop spans 18 amino acids. Per germline, CDR1 SGHTA and CDR2 FQGNSA. After removal of 3 bases from V and 0 bases from J, the junction contained 10 bases not matched to a gene. This CDR3 reads CASSFTGSGVSSYNEQFF. CDR3 in DNA: TGTGCCAGCAGCTTTACGGGTAGCGGGGTAAGCTCCTACAATGAGCAGTTCTTC.

This clonotype has a handful of counts. The chain joins TRBV7-9 to TRBJ2-3, with TRBD2 identical over 7 bases. Unmatched junction bases numbered 7, after V lost 6 bases and J lost 4 bases. The CDR3 is 14 residues long. Per germline, CDR1 SEHNR and CDR2 FQNEAQ (reference sequence). The CDR3 loop reads CASSVAGEADTQYF. The CDR3 bases are TGTGCCAGCAGTGTGGCGGGAGAGGCAGATACGCAGTATTTT. The whole variable domain, filled in from reference TRBV7-9 and TRBJ2-3, reads DTGVSQNPRHKITKRGQNVTFRCDPISEHNRLYWYRQTLGQGPEFLTYFQNEAQLEKSRLLSDRFSAERPKGSFSTLEIQRTEQGDSAMYLCASSVAGEADTQYFGPGTRLTVL.

In its sample, this clonotype was seen a few times. This chain connects TRBV29-1 to TRBJ2-1, with TRBD2 as a possible D gene (5 bases). The germline V and J ends were trimmed by 2 bases and 5 bases, with 19 bases remaining between them. Germline CDR1 and CDR2: SQVTM and ANQGSEA. The CDR3 contains 16 residues. CDR3 residues: CSVELSSRGPNNEQFF. The CDR3 DNA is TGCAGCGTTGAACTGTCTAGCCGGGGTCCTAACAATGAGCAGTTCTTC.